Here is one T cell receptor beta chain with its context. These data come from a study of monozygotic twins with inflammatory bowel disease. cDNA for each sample came from eight separate reactions. TCRdb re-called the 5' RACE reads; one entry per CDR3 protein, DNA not given. The specimen's table records about 450,000 distinct CDR3 sequences. Germline CDR1 and CDR2: LGHNA and YSLEER. The CDR3 totals 14 residues. The source is a human donor with ulcerative colitis or Crohn's disease, or a healthy co-twin of an affected twin (not recorded which). The chain carries TRBV4-3 and TRBJ1-1; the D call of TRBD1 rests on TCRdb alone, since no DNA is present to check it. The sample was blood. The CDR3 region is CASSQGRGRTEAFF.